Listed here are 24 T cell receptor beta chains from one sample, sequenced in a study of blood T cell repertoires in COVID-19. Sequencing was performed with immunoSEQ multiplex PCR; in TCRdb, only in-frame clones are kept and a portion is missing. The sample holds 400,000 or so clones, 88% seen once. Sample: PBMCs or T cells enriched from blood (not recorded which). The receptors here all came from a woman between 40 and 55 years old with acute COVID-19.

The rearrangement uses TRBV6-5 and TRBJ1-3, with D possibly TRBD1 on 5 matching bases. The V gene lost 6 bases and the J gene lost 8 bases, with 14 bases spanning the gap. Looked up from germline, CDR1 is MNHEY and CDR2 is SVGAGI. The CDR3 consists of 13 residues. CDR3 in DNA: TGTGCCAGCAGCACAGGAGACCGAGACACCATATATTTT. As protein: CASSTGDRDTIYF.

The J gene is TRBJ1-3, the V gene TRBV4-1, with D maybe TRBD1 (6 bases). Germline-derived CDR1 and CDR2 are MGHRA and YSYEKL. The CDR3 is 15 residues long. Trimming left V 4 bases short and J 6 bases short, with 16 bases between. CDR3 DNA sequence: TGCGCCAGCAGCCTAGGACAGAATGGAGTAAACACCATATATTTT. It translates to CASSLGQNGVNTIYF.

V gene TRBV30 combines with J gene TRBJ2-7; possibly TRBD1 for D (5 bases). CDR1 GTSNPN and CDR2 SVGIG come from the germline V gene (reference sequence). This CDR3 contains 14 residues. V gave up 2 bases and J gave up 5 bases, with 16 bases separating them. CDR3 amino acids: CAWSPHWGRNEQYF. The CDR3 bases are TGTGCCTGGAGTCCTCATTGGGGCAGAAACGAGCAGTACTTC.

The V and J genes are TRBV2 and TRBJ1-5, with 11 bases that match TRBD1. There are 15 residues in the CDR3. V was pared by 7 bases and J by 5 bases, with 7 bases of the junction left unmatched. In germline, CDR1 is SNHLY, CDR2 FYNNEI. The CDR3 loop reads CASKRTGGIDQPQHF. The DNA of the CDR3 is TGTGCCAGCAAGAGGACAGGGGGCATCGATCAGCCCCAGCATTTT.

This clone came up a few times. This rearrangement joins TRBV2 to TRBJ1-6; D not certain. Germline CDR1 is SNHLY and CDR2 is FYNNEI. Trimming took off 6 bases at V and 5 bases at J, with 14 bases between the two ends. This CDR3 spans 15 amino acids. CDR3 amino acids: CASRAGNANNSPLHF. DNA for the CDR3: TGTGCCAGCAGGGCAGGAAACGCAAATAATTCACCCCTCCACTTT. The entire variable domain, with the rest obtained from reference TRBV2 and TRBJ1-6, is as follows: EPEVTQTPSHQVTQMGQEVILRCVPISNHLYFYWYRQILGQKVEFLVSFYNNEISEKSEIFDDQFSVERPDGSNFTLKIRSTKLEDSAMYFCASRAGNANNSPLHFGNGTRLTVT.

V and J are TRBV30 and TRBJ1-3; D may be TRBD1 (6 bases). V shed 6 bases and J shed 1 base, with 10 bases lying between them. The CDR3 covers 13 residues. CDR1 GTSNPN and CDR2 SVGIG come from the germline V gene (reference sequence). Here the CDR3 reads CACQDRSGNTIYF. As DNA, the CDR3 is TGTGCCTGTCAAGACAGGTCTGGAAACACCATATATTTT.

The genes are TRBV10-3 and TRBJ1-2; D not certain. Germline lookup yields CDR1 ENHRY and CDR2 SYGVKD. Trimming removed 8 bases at V and 0 bases at J, with 10 bases between. This CDR3 is built from 13 residues. The CDR3 DNA is TGTGCCATCGCCCTGGACTCTAACTATGGCTACACCTTC. Translation: CAIALDSNYGYTF.

This clone turned up a few times. V and J are TRBV2 and TRBJ2-6; TRBD1 matches 10 bases. V lost 5 bases to trimming and J lost 1 base; unmatched junction nucleotides: 2. CDR3 length equals 16 residues. CDR1 is SNHLY, CDR2 FYNNEI, per germline. The CDR3 DNA sequence: TGTGCCAGCAGTAAGGGACAGGGGTCTGGGGCCAACGTCCTGACTTTC. Protein sequence: CASSKGQGSGANVLTF.

A single count supports this clone. The rearrangement links TRBV12-5 to TRBJ2-1; TRBD2 aligns across 12 bases. The CDR3 spans 20 residues. V shed 2 bases and J 0 bases; nucleotides not matched to a gene: 11. CDR1 is LGHNT, CDR2 FRNRAP, per germline. The CDR3 DNA reads TGTGCTAGTGGTTTGCCCCCACGGACTAGCGGGAAGAGCTCCTACAATGAGCAGTTCTTC. Residues: CASGLPPRTSGKSSYNEQFF.

This chain uses TRBV2 with TRBJ2-2; possibly TRBD2 for D (6 bases). The germline gives CDR1 SNHLY, CDR2 FYNNEI. This CDR3 region has 12 residues. V gave up 6 bases and J gave up 7 bases, with 9 bases separating them. The CDR3 bases are TGTGCCAGCAGGGGGCGGGGCGGGGAGCTGTTTTTT. Translation gives CASRGRGGELFF.

The chain combines TRBV11-3 with TRBJ2-1; the match to TRBD2 covers 8 bases. Per the germline V gene, CDR1 is SGHNT and CDR2 is YENEEA. Losses at the gene ends were 1 base for V and 6 bases for J; bases not matched to a gene: 11. This CDR3 spans 17 amino acids. The CDR3 region is CASSLAMSAGGVNEQFF. Here the CDR3 DNA reads TGTGCCAGCAGCTTAGCGATGTCGGCGGGGGGCGTCAATGAGCAGTTCTTC.

In its sample, this clone was seen once. This rearrangement joins TRBV24-1 to TRBJ1-3; D might be TRBD1 (5 bases). With 3 bases removed from V and 1 base from J, the gap between germline ends came to 6 bases. The length of the CDR3 is 14 residues. Germline-derived CDR1 and CDR2 are KGHDR and SFDVKD. CDR3 in DNA: TGTGCCACCAGTGATGGGGGGTCTGGAAACACCATATATTTT. Translation: CATSDGGSGNTIYF.

The chain combines TRBV4-1 with TRBJ2-5; 10 bases map to TRBD1. Trimming removed 1 base from V and 4 bases from J; junction bases left unmatched: 3. Germline V gives CDR1 MGHRA, CDR2 YSYEKL. This CDR3 comprises 15 residues. For the CDR3, the DNA is TGCGCCAGCAGCCAAGGCAGGACAGGGGGAGAGACCCAGTACTTC. Translated, it gives CASSQGRTGGETQYF.

This clone occurred a few times. The CDR3: CASGWAGGDRPQHF. CDR3 coding DNA: TGTGCCAGTGGGTGGGCAGGGGGTGATCGGCCCCAGCATTTT. This rearrangement joins TRBV19 to TRBJ1-5; 7 bases fit TRBD1. The CDR3 is 14 amino acids. The V gene end was trimmed by 8 bases and the J gene end by 9 bases; junction bases not matched to a gene: 13. Germline CDR1 and CDR2: LNHDA and SQIVND (reference sequence). The variable domain in full, completed from reference TRBV19 and TRBJ1-5, reads DGGITQSPKYLFRKEGQNVTLSCEQNLNHDAMYWYRQDPGQGLRLIYYSQIVNDFQKGDIAEGYSVSREKKESFPLTVTSAQKNPTAFYLCASGWAGGDRPQHFGDGTRLSIL.

The chain couples TRBV19 to TRBJ1-1; possibly TRBD1 for D (6 bases). The CDR3 has 15 amino acids. Germline CDR1 LNHDA, CDR2 SQIVND (reference sequence). Trimming shortened V by 9 bases and J by 7 bases, and 24 bases separated the two germline ends. The CDR3 DNA is TGTGCCAGCCTGGACAGCATTATCAGGCCCGGTGAAGCTTTCTTT. Its protein product is CASLDSIIRPGEAFF.

This sequence joins TRBV9 and TRBJ2-1; 8 nucleotides match TRBD2. Germline CDR1 SGDLS, CDR2 YYNGEE. This CDR3 is 17 amino acids long. J lost 4 bases, V lost 0 bases, and 9 bases had no gene match. The CDR3 DNA reads as TGTGCCAGCAGCGTAGCGGGGGGGACTAGTCCTTACAATGAGCAGTTCTTC. Residues: CASSVAGGTSPYNEQFF.

The genes are TRBV6-1 and TRBJ2-5; 8 nucleotides agree with TRBD2. The CDR3 runs to 14 residues. Trimming cost V 3 bases and J 7 bases; bases outside gene matches: 7. CDR1 and CDR2 from the germline V gene are MNHNS and SASEGT. The chain's CDR3 is CASSDRLARVTQYF. CDR3 nucleotide sequence: TGTGCCAGCAGTGACAGACTAGCGAGGGTGACCCAGTACTTC.

This chain links TRBV27 with TRBJ1-6; D call uncertain. Trimming stripped 4 bases from V and 7 bases from J, with 5 bases between. The CDR3 totals 12 residues. Germline V gene sequence: CDR1 MNHEY, CDR2 SMNVEV (reference sequence). The CDR3 loop is CASSYQNSPLHF. The DNA for the CDR3 is TGTGCCAGCAGTTACCAGAATTCACCCCTCCACTTT.

The chain joins TRBV19 to TRBJ1-1; D possibly corresponds to TRBD1 (5 bases). The CDR3 spans 14 residues. V dropped 4 bases and J dropped 2 bases, with 11 bases sitting between them. The germline V gene has CDR1 LNHDA and CDR2 SQIVND (reference sequence). The DNA for the CDR3 is TGTGCCAGTAGTAGCGGGACGGCTAACACTGAAGCTTTCTTT. This gives the protein CASSSGTANTEAFF.

The gene calls are TRBV3-1 (or the pseudogene TRBV3-2) and TRBJ1-6, with 10 bases lining up with TRBD1. The ends lost 0 bases at V and 8 bases at J; junction bases unmatched: 7. Looked up from germline, CDR1 is LGHDT and CDR2 is YNNKEL (reference sequence). There are 17 residues in the CDR3. CDR3 nucleotide sequence: TGTGCCAGCAGCCAAGATGGAGGGACAGGGGTTTATTCACCCCTCCACTTT. It codes for CASSQDGGTGVYSPLHF.

The chain is built from TRBV14 and TRBJ1-2, with 8 bases aligning to TRBD1. The CDR3 totals 15 residues. In germline, CDR1 is SGHDN, CDR2 FVKESK. Unmatched junction bases numbered 8, after V lost 1 base and J lost 7 bases. The CDR3 protein is CASSQGLSGGRGYTF. In DNA, the CDR3 is TGTGCCAGCAGCCAAGGGCTTTCAGGGGGCCGTGGCTACACCTTC.

This rearrangement joins TRBV19 to TRBJ2-1; the match to TRBD2 covers 8 bases. V lost 5 bases to trimming and J lost 8 bases; unmatched junction nucleotides: 17. CDR3 length equals 17 residues. Germline values: CDR1 LNHDA, CDR2 SQIVND (reference sequence). CDR3: CASSVRNPGGGSHEQFF. The DNA of the CDR3 is TGTGCCAGTAGTGTCCGCAACCCCGGGGGGGGATCACATGAGCAGTTCTTC.

The V and J genes are TRBV5-1 and TRBJ2-3; 7 bases are a match to TRBD1. V was clipped by 4 bases and J by 4 bases; unmatched bases: 6. CDR1 is SGHRS, CDR2 YFSETQ, per germline. The CDR3 consists of 14 residues. The chain's CDR3 is CASSHRQGADTQYF. In nucleotides, the CDR3 is TGCGCCAGCAGCCATCGACAGGGCGCAGATACGCAGTATTTT.

V is TRBV19 and J is TRBJ1-5; TRBD1 is a possible D gene (6 bases). The length of the CDR3 is 14 residues. V was shortened by 3 bases and J by 6 bases, with 12 bases between the two germline ends. CDR1 and CDR2 (germline): LNHDA, SQIVND (reference sequence). The CDR3 here is CASSMGGATQPQHF. The CDR3 nucleotides read TGTGCCAGTAGTATGGGGGGGGCTACTCAGCCCCAGCATTTT.